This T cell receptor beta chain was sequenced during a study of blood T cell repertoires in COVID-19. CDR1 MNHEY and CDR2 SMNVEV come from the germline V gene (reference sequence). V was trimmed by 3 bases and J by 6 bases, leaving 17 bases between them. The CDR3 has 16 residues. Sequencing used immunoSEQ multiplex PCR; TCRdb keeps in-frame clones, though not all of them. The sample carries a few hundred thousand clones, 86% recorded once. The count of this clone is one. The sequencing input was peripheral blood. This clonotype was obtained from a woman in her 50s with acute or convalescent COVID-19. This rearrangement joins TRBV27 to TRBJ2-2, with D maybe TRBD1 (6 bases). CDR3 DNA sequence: TGTGCCAGCAGTTTCTCCGGGACATCGTCCGCCGGGGAGCTGTTTTTT. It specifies CASSFSGTSSAGELFF.